This T cell receptor beta chain was observed in a study of cytomegalovirus exposure and HLA in healthy donors. This PCR relied on a set of 60 Vbeta primers and 13 Jbeta primers. Method: immunoSEQ multiplex PCR; TCRdb's copy keeps in-frame clones and lacks some. The sample lists fewer than 200,000 clones, 76% occurring once. The V and J ends lost 6 bases and 8 bases respectively, with 22 bases between them. The germline CDR1 and CDR2 sequences are MNHEY and SMNVEV (reference sequence). This CDR3 has 15 residues. This clonotype was sampled from a female donor in good health and CMV-seronegative. Input material: PBMCs. The chain combines TRBV27 with TRBJ1-1, with D possibly TRBD1 on 5 matching bases. The CDR3 sequence: CASSSLGGGAKEAFF. CDR3 coding DNA: TGTGCCAGCAGCTCCCTCGGGGGGGGAGCTAAAGAAGCTTTCTTT.